The rows below give T cell receptor beta chains drawn from one sample of a study of a mutant IDH1 vaccine in newly diagnosed glioma. Using immunoSEQ multiplex PCR, the repertoire was profiled, and TCRdb retains in-frame clones only, with some absent. The table shows 35,000 to 40,000 clones, with roughly three quarters occurring only once. Specimen: PBMCs, collected from a glioma patient treated with radiotherapy, temozolomide or both. These receptors came from a man aged 35 to 55 with glioma. Some clones in this sample may be carry-over from other donors' samples. The CDR3 runs from the conserved cysteine through the conserved F or W. The order of the fields is V gene, D gene, clone size, J gene, CDR3 length, CDR3 DNA, CDR3 protein. D genes are given only for firm matches. The size field is filled for only some rows; it gives once, few, many or a size class.

TRBV19	NA	NA	TRBJ2-7	12	TGTGCCAGTAGCCAAGGGGGATTTGAGCAGTACTTC	CASSQGGFEQYF
TRBV25-1	NA	once	TRBJ1-6	15	TGTGCCAGCAGCTTTTCCGGGGGTCATAATTCACCCCTCCACTTT	CASSFSGGHNSPLHF
TRBV7-2	TRBD2	NA	TRBJ2-3	14	TGTGCCATCAAGAGCGGGGGGAGCACAGATACGCAGTATTTT	CAIKSGGSTDTQYF
TRBV2	NA	few	TRBJ1-5	13	TGTGCCAGCAGAGGAGAATACAATCAGCCCCAGCATTTT	CASRGEYNQPQHF
TRBV6-5	TRBD1	NA	TRBJ1-1	15	TGTGCCAGCAGTGCCGACAGGGAATTGGTAACTGAAGCTTTCTTT	CASSADRELVTEAFF
TRBV13	NA	NA	TRBJ1-1	16	TGTGCCAGCAGCCTCGGACACTCAAGTATGAACACTGAAGCTTTCTTT	CASSLGHSSMNTEAFF
TRBV5-8	NA	NA	TRBJ2-5	15	TGTGCCAGCAGCTTGTTGGCGGTAGGACAAGAGACCCAGTACTTC	CASSLLAVGQETQYF
TRBV5-1	NA	NA	TRBJ2-1	16	TGCGCCAGCAGCTCATCACCGGGACACGGGGGCGGTGAGCAGTTCTTC	CASSSSPGHGGGEQFF
TRBV25-1	NA	NA	TRBJ1-5	15	TGTGCCAGCAGTTCCGCTACAGACCCAGAAGGAGCCCAGCATTTT	CASSSATDPEGAQHF
TRBV27	NA	once	TRBJ1-6	15	TGTGCCAGCAGTTTATCAGGCAGAAGGGGTTCACCCCTCCACTTT	CASSLSGRRGSPLHF
TRBV10-2	TRBD1	NA	TRBJ1-4	15	TGCGCCAGCAGCGAAGTGGGACAGGGAGGAGAAAAACTGTTTTTT	CASSEVGQGGEKLFF
TRBV10-1	NA	NA	TRBJ1-1	18	TGCGCCAGCAGTGAGTTCGAACACCGCGAGGAGAGGTTGGCTGAAGCTTTCTTT	CASSEFEHREERLAEAFF
TRBV19	TRBD1	NA	TRBJ2-1	15	TGTGCCAGTACCCGGACAGGGGGCTTTGACAATGAGCAGTTCTTC	CASTRTGGFDNEQFF
TRBV6-1	NA	NA	TRBJ1-6	16	TGTGCCAGCAGTGAAGTACAGGGAGAAGTCGATTCACCCCTCCACTTT	CASSEVQGEVDSPLHF
TRBV7-9	NA	NA	TRBJ2-2	12	TGTGCCAGCAGCCAAGAAGGCGCCGAGCTGTTTTTT	CASSQEGAELFF
TRBV6-6	NA	NA	TRBJ1-1	15	TGTGCCAGCAGTTACTCTAGGGATCTGGACACTGAAGCTTTCTTT	CASSYSRDLDTEAFF
TRBV30	NA	NA	TRBJ1-4	13	TGTGCCTGGAGTCCCTCAGGGGACGAAAAACTGTTTTTT	CAWSPSGDEKLFF
TRBV5-1	TRBD1	NA	TRBJ1-2	13	TGCGCCAGCAGCTTGACCGGACAGGGTGGCTACACCTTC	CASSLTGQGGYTF
TRBV19	NA	NA	TRBJ1-5	15	TGTGCCAGTAGTATAGTGAGGGGAAGCAATCAGCCCCAGCATTTT	CASSIVRGSNQPQHF
TRBV19	TRBD1	NA	TRBJ1-5	16	TGTGCCAGTAGTATTTTGTGGCAGGGGGCGGATCAGCCCCAGCATTTT	CASSILWQGADQPQHF
TRBV7-9	NA	NA	TRBJ2-5	14	TGTGCCAGCAGCCGGGGGACTCTCCAAGAGACCCAGTACTTC	CASSRGTLQETQYF
TRBV2	NA	medium-sized	TRBJ1-2	14	TGTGCCAGCAGTCCCGGACTTCGCGGCTATGGCTACACCTTC	CASSPGLRGYGYTF
TRBV27	NA	NA	TRBJ1-2	14	TGTGCCAGCAGTATCAACGGACCTCGCCCCGGCTACACCTTC	CASSINGPRPGYTF
TRBV6-1	NA	once	TRBJ1-5	15	TGTGCCAGCGGCACCGGGACGATAGGAGGTCAGCCCCAGCATTTT	CASGTGTIGGQPQHF
TRBV5-1	NA	NA	TRBJ1-6	15	TGCGCCAGCAGCATCGGACAGACCGATAATTCACCCCTCCACTTT	CASSIGQTDNSPLHF
TRBV7-8	NA	NA	TRBJ2-1	14	TGTGCCAGCAGCTTCCTAAGCTCCTACAATGAGCAGTTCTTC	CASSFLSSYNEQFF
TRBV25-1	NA	once	TRBJ2-7	13	TGTGCCAGCAGTCTCAGGGGGGGCCACGAGCAGTACTTC	CASSLRGGHEQYF
TRBV2	NA	few	TRBJ1-1	14	TGTGCCAGCAGGGGGGTGTGGGAGTACACTGAAGCTTTCTTT	CASRGVWEYTEAFF
TRBV19	NA	few	TRBJ2-7	13	TGTGCCAGTAGTTCCATGAGCTCCTACGAGCAGTACTTC	CASSSMSSYEQYF
TRBV7-9	NA	NA	TRBJ2-7	15	TGTGCCAGCAAACCTTTCTCCGGGACATGGGACGAGCAGTACTTC	CASKPFSGTWDEQYF
TRBV6-5	NA	NA	TRBJ1-2	13	TGTGCCAGCAGTGTGAGAGGGAACTATGGCTACACCTTC	CASSVRGNYGYTF
TRBV19	TRBD1	once	TRBJ1-5	15	TGTGCCAGTAGTAGAGGGACAGTTAGCAATCAGCCCCAGCATTTT	CASSRGTVSNQPQHF